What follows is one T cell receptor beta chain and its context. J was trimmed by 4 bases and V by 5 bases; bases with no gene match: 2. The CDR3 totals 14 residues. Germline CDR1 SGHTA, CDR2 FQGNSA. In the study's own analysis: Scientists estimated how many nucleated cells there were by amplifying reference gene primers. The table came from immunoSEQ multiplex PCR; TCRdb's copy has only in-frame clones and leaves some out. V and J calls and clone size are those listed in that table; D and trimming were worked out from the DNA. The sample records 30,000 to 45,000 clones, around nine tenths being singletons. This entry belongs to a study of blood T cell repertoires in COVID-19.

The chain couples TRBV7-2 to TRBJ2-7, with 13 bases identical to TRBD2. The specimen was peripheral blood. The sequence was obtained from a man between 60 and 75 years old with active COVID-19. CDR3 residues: CASSRTSGSYEQYF. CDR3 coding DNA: TGTGCCAGCAGCCGGACTAGCGGGAGTTACGAGCAGTACTTC.